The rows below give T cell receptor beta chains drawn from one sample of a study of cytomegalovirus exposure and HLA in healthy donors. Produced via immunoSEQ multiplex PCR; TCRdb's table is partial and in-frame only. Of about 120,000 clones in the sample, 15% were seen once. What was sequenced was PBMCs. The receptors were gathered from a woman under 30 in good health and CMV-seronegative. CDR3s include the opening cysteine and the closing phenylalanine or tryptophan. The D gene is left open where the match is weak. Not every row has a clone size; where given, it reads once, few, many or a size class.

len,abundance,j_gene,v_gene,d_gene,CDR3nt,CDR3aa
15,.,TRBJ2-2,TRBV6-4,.,TGTGCCAGCAGTCGAGCAGCAGGAAACACCGGGGAGCTGTTTTTT,CASSRAAGNTGELFF
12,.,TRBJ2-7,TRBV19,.,TGTGCCAGCTCGGACAGAGCGCACGAGCAGTACTTC,CASSDRAHEQYF
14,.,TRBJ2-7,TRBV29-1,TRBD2,TGCAGCGCGACTATTGGGGGACTAGGCTACGAGCAGTACTTC,CSATIGGLGYEQYF
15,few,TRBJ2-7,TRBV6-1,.,TGTGCCAGCAGTGAAGACGCCTCGGGGATCTCCGAGCAGTACTTC,CASSEDASGISEQYF
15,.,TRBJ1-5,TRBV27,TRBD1,TGTGCCAGCAAGCCGGGACAGGGGTTTAATCAGCCCCAGCATTTT,CASKPGQGFNQPQHF
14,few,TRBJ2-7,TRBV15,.,TGTGCCACCAGCAGAGAAGGCGGCTCCTACGAGCAGTACTTC,CATSREGGSYEQYF
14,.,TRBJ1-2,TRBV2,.,TGTGCCAGCAGCGGGGGGTACTCTAATTATGGCTACACCTTC,CASSGGYSNYGYTF
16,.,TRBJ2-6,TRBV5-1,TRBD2,TGCGCCAGCAGCTTGGCGGGGGGGGCTGGGGCCAACGTCCTGACTTTC,CASSLAGGAGANVLTF
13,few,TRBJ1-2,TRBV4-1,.,TGCGCCAGCAGCCGGCCACAGGGTGAGGGCTACACCTTC,CASSRPQGEGYTF
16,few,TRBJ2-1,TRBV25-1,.,TGTGCCAGCAGTGAATACGGGCAGCGGTCCTACAATGAGCAGTTCTTC,CASSEYGQRSYNEQFF
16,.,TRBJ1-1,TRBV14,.,TGTGCCAGCAGCCAAGGAGAGGGAGAAGTGAACACTGAAGCTTTCTTT,CASSQGEGEVNTEAFF
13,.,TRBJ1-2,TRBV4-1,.,TGCGCCAGCAGCCAGAATAGAGGGAATGGCTACACCTTC,CASSQNRGNGYTF
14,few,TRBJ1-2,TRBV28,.,TGTGCCAGCAGTTCAGCACTCCAGGAATATGGCTACACCTTC,CASSSALQEYGYTF
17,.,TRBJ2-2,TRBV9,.,TGTGCCAGCAGCCCCAGATTGGCCGACCTCCTAGGCGGGGAGCTGTTTTTT,CASSPRLADLLGGELFF
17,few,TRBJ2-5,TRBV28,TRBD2,TGTGCCAGCAGTTTATTCCCTAGCGGGGCCATCCAAGAGACCCAGTACTTC,CASSLFPSGAIQETQYF
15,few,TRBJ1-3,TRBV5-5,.,TGTGCCAGCAGCTCCTTTAGCGGAGTTGGAAACACCATATATTTT,CASSSFSGVGNTIYF